What follows are 18 T cell receptor beta chains derived from one specimen sequenced in a study of graft-versus-host responses after intestinal transplantation. These receptors' targets are unknown. Measured with immunoSEQ multiplex PCR; TCRdb has only the in-frame clones, and not every one. Among tens of thousands of clones, around 90% were seen once, and the ten largest hold around 4%. This specimen consisted of unstimulated CD8+ T cells sorted from spleen or lymph node cells, obtained before transplant. The receptors here all came from a human donor who was the organ donor for an intestinal transplant.

The chain uses TRBV4-2 and TRBJ2-2; 10 nucleotides line up with TRBD2. Trimming removed 1 base from V and 0 bases from J; junction bases left unmatched: 2. The CDR3 is made up of 17 amino acids. Germline V gene sequence: CDR1 LGHNA, CDR2 YNFKEQ. In nucleotides, the CDR3 is TGTGCCAGCAGCCAAGGTAGCGGGGGGCCGAACACCGGGGAGCTGTTTTTT. It translates to CASSQGSGGPNTGELFF.

This clone was seen once. The CDR3 DNA sequence: TGTGCCAGCAGTGATCAGTCAGGGGCGGGCAATCAGCCCCAGCATTTT. Translating it yields CASSDQSGAGNQPQHF. V and J are TRBV6-1 and TRBJ1-5; weak D call: TRBD1 (6 bases). This CDR3 region has 16 residues. The V end lost 3 bases, the J end lost 2 bases, and 14 bases lay between the germline ends. From germline, CDR1 is MNHNS and CDR2 SASEGT.

The J gene is TRBJ2-2, the V gene TRBV7-3; TRBD1 might be the D (6 bases). This CDR3 comprises 14 residues. Germline loops: CDR1 SGHTA, CDR2 FQGTGA. V was pared by 5 bases and J by 1 base, with 8 bases between. For the CDR3, the DNA is TGTGCCAGCAGCCCGACAGGGAACACCGGGGAGCTGTTTTTT. Translating it yields CASSPTGNTGELFF.

The chain combines TRBV27 with TRBJ2-1, with 15 bases aligning to TRBD2. CDR1 is MNHEY and CDR2 is SMNVEV in the germline V gene (reference sequence). V lost 6 bases, J lost 9 bases, and 3 bases stayed unmatched. The CDR3 contains 14 residues. The CDR3 region has the DNA TGTGCCAGCAGCCCGGGACTAGCGGGGGGTGAGCAGTTCTTC. This codes for CASSPGLAGGEQFF.

V usage is TRBV4-1 and J usage is TRBJ2-2, with 9 bases identical to TRBD1. The CDR3 totals 16 residues. CDR1 MGHRA and CDR2 YSYEKL come from the germline V gene. Losses at the gene ends were 4 bases for V and 4 bases for J; bases not matched to a gene: 7. The DNA for the CDR3 is TGCGCCAGCAGCCTCGGACAGGGGCCGGGCACCGGGGAGCTGTTTTTT. Its protein product is CASSLGQGPGTGELFF.

The rearrangement uses TRBV7-9 and TRBJ1-1, with D tentatively TRBD1 (6 bases). The V end was cut by 3 bases, the J end by 0 bases, with 14 bases between. In germline, CDR1 is SEHNR, CDR2 FQNEAQ (reference sequence). The CDR3 is 16 residues long. CDR3 nucleotide sequence: TGTGCCAGCAGCTTCCGGCTAGGGGGTATGAACACTGAAGCTTTCTTT. Amino acid sequence: CASSFRLGGMNTEAFF.

The chain employs TRBV9 and TRBJ2-2; 9 nucleotides line up with TRBD1. Per germline, CDR1 SGDLS and CDR2 YYNGEE. V shed 3 bases, J shed 5 bases, and the junction held 8 bases outside the gene matches. CDR3 length: 16 amino acids. For the CDR3, the DNA is TGTGCCAGCAGCGACCCCGACAGGGGGGGAACCGGGGAGCTGTTTTTT. Protein product: CASSDPDRGGTGELFF.

The rearrangement uses TRBV7-9 and TRBJ1-5; no firm D call. Germline-derived CDR1 and CDR2 are SEHNR and FQNEAQ (reference sequence). The CDR3 contains 15 residues. V was pared by 0 bases and J by 3 bases, with 9 bases between. In nucleotides, the CDR3 is TGTGCCAGCAGCTTAGCTGCAAGCCCCAATCAGCCCCAGCATTTT. Protein: CASSLAASPNQPQHF.

The chain uses TRBV6-4 and TRBJ2-3; 9 nucleotides align to TRBD2. The trim removed 0 bases at V and 8 bases at J, leaving 6 bases unmatched. Germline V lookup: CDR1 MRHNA, CDR2 SNTAGT. The CDR3 sequence is 15 residues long. DNA of the CDR3: TGTGCCAGCAGTGACTCTAGCGGGGGTCATGGTACGCAGTATTTT. Translating gives CASSDSSGGHGTQYF.

This chain connects TRBV2 to TRBJ1-6; D perhaps matches TRBD1 (6 bases). The CDR3 is 14 residues long. Trimming took off 10 bases at V and 5 bases at J, with 15 bases between the two ends. Germline V gene sequence: CDR1 SNHLY, CDR2 FYNNEI. The CDR3 bases are TGTGCCACCGAAACAGGGTTCGATAATTCACCCCTCCACTTT. The encoded protein is CATETGFDNSPLHF.

The chain is built from TRBV9 and TRBJ2-3, with D possibly matching TRBD1 (6 bases). Germline V gene lookup returns CDR1 SGDLS and CDR2 YYNGEE. The CDR3 is 15 residues long. V lost 4 bases and J lost 0, with 12 bases in between. DNA for the CDR3: TGTGCCAGCAGCACCGGGACAACTAGCACAGATACGCAGTATTTT. Its protein is CASSTGTTSTDTQYF. Combining the CDR3 with reference TRBV9 and TRBJ2-3 gives the whole variable domain DSGVTQTPKHLITATGQRVTLRCSPRSGDLSVYWYQQSLDQGLQFLIQYYNGEERAKGNILERFSAQQFPDLHSELNLSSLELGDSALYFCASSTGTTSTDTQYFGPGTRLTVL.

The chain has TRBV5-1 and TRBJ2-1, with D perhaps matching TRBD1 (5 bases). V was clipped by 3 bases and J by 4 bases, with 20 bases between them. The CDR3 loop spans 17 amino acids. The V gene's germline CDR1 is SGHRS and CDR2 YFSETQ. CDR3: CASSWGLWRSAYNEQFF. The CDR3 region has the DNA TGCGCCAGCAGCTGGGGCCTTTGGCGGTCCGCTTACAATGAGCAGTTCTTC.

The chain is built from TRBV5-6 and TRBJ2-2; D may be TRBD2 (6 bases). The V end lost 0 bases, the J end lost 5 bases, and 20 bases lay between the germline ends. This CDR3 is built from 18 residues. Germline CDR1 is SGHDT and CDR2 is YYEEEE. Here the CDR3 DNA reads TGTGCCAGCAGCTTGGTACCCCCGCGGGGCCATTATACCGGGGAGCTGTTTTTT. Encoded protein: CASSLVPPRGHYTGELFF.

V gene TRBV7-9 combines with J gene TRBJ1-2; no clear D gene. Trimming removed 5 bases from V and 8 bases from J, with 12 bases in between. This CDR3 spans 12 amino acids. Germline values: CDR1 SEHNR, CDR2 FQNEAQ (reference sequence). This chain's CDR3 is CASSKEDWGYTF. In DNA, the CDR3 is TGTGCCAGCAGCAAAGAAGACTGGGGCTACACCTTC.

The CDR3 nucleotides are TGTGCCAGCAGCCCCGGCGCAGGGGATATAACCGGGGAGCTGTTTTTT. Translation: CASSPGAGDITGELFF. V is TRBV7-2 and J is TRBJ2-2; tentative D call: TRBD1 (6 bases). The CDR3 runs 16 residues. The V end was cut by 5 bases, the J end by 5 bases, with 18 bases between. Germline V lookup: CDR1 SGHTA, CDR2 FQGNSA.

A few counts support this clone. The chain links TRBV18 to TRBJ1-5; no reliable D call. CDR3 length: 14 residues. Germline assignment: CDR1 KGHSH and CDR2 LQKENI. The V and J ends lost 7 bases and 0 bases respectively, with 10 bases between them. The CDR3 region is CASYRTNSNQPQHF. The DNA of the CDR3 is TGTGCCAGCTACCGGACTAATAGCAATCAGCCCCAGCATTTT.

This clone was seen more than once but under ten times. V and J are TRBV27 and TRBJ1-1, with 7 bases lining up with TRBD1. J gave up 4 bases and V 5 bases, and 10 bases lay outside the gene matches. The CDR3 is 15 residues long. Germline values: CDR1 MNHEY, CDR2 SMNVEV (reference sequence). CDR3 residues: CASSEGQTYTTEAFF. The CDR3 nucleotides read TGTGCCAGCAGTGAGGGACAGACCTACACCACTGAAGCTTTCTTT.

This chain uses TRBV27 with TRBJ2-2; 7 nucleotides agree with TRBD1. The V gene's germline CDR1 is MNHEY and CDR2 SMNVEV (reference sequence). Trimming cost V 6 bases and J 4 bases; bases outside gene matches: 14. This CDR3 contains 17 residues. CDR3 protein: CASRPWGQGVLTGELFF. CDR3 in DNA: TGTGCCAGCAGACCCTGGGGGCAGGGGGTCCTCACCGGGGAGCTGTTTTTT.